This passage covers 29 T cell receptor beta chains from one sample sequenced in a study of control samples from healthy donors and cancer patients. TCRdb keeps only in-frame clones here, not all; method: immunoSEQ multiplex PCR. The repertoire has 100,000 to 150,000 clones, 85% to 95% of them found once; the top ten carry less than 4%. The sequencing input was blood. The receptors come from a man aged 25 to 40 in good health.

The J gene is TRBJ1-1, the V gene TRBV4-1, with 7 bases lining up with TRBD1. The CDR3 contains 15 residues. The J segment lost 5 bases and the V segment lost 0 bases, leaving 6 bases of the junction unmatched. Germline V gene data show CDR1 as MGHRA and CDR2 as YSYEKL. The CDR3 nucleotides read TGCGCCAGCAGCCAAGAAGGGGGCAGGGGGACTGAAGCTTTCTTT. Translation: CASSQEGGRGTEAFF.

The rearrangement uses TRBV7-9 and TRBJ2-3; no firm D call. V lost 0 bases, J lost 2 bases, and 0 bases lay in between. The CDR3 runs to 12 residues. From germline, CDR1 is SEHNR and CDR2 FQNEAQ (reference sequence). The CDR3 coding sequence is TGTGCCAGCAGCTTAGCCACAGATACGCAGTATTTT. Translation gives CASSLATDTQYF.

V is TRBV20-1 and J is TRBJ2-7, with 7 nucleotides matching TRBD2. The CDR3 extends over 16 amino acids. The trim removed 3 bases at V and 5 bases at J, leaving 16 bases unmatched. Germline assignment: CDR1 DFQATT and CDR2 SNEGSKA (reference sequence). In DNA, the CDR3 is TGCAGTGCTAGTGTTTGTTGTGGGAGGGGTGTCGACGAGCAGTACTTC. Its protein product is CSASVCCGRGVDEQYF.

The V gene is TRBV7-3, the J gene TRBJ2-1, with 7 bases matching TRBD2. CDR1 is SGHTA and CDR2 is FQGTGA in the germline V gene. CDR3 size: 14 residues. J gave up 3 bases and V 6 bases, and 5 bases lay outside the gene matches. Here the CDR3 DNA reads TGTGCCAGCAGGTCGGGGGGAAGCTACAATGAGCAGTTCTTC. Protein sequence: CASRSGGSYNEQFF.

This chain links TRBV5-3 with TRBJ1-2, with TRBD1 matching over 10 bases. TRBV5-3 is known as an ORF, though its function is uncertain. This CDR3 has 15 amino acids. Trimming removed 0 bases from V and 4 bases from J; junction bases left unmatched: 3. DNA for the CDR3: TGTGCCAGAAGCTTGGCCGGGACAGGGGTCTATGGCTACACCTTC. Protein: CARSLAGTGVYGYTF.

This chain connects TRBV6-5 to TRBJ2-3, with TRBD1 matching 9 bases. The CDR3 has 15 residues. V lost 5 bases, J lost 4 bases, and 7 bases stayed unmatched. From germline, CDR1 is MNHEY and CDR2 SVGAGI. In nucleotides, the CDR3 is TGTGCCAGCAGTCTCGGGACAGGGTCCCCAGATACGCAGTATTTT. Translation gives CASSLGTGSPDTQYF.

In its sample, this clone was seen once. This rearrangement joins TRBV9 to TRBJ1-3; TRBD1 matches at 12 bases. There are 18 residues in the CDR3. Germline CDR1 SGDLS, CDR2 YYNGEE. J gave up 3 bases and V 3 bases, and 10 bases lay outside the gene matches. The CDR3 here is CASSAGDRGRIRGNTIYF. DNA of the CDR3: TGTGCCAGCAGCGCGGGGGACAGGGGGCGCATTCGTGGAAACACCATATATTTT.

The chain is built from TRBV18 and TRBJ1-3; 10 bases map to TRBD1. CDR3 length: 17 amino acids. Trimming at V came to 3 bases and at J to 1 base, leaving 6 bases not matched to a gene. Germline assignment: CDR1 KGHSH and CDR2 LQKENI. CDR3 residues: CASSPFGQGVSGNTIYF. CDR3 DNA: TGTGCCAGCTCACCTTTCGGACAGGGGGTTTCTGGAAACACCATATATTTT.

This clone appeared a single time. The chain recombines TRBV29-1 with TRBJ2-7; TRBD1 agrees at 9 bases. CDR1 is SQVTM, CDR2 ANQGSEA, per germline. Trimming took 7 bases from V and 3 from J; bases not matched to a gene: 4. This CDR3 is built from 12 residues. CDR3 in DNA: TGCAGCGCTGGGACAGGGCTCTACGAGCAGTACTTC. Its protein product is CSAGTGLYEQYF.

The CDR3 sequence is CASSLVGGTNEQYF. DNA of the CDR3: TGTGCCAGCAGCTTAGTAGGGGGCACGAACGAGCAGTACTTC. The chain has TRBV7-2 and TRBJ2-7; the match to TRBD1 covers 7 bases. Per the germline V gene, CDR1 is SGHTA and CDR2 is FQGNSA. The CDR3 covers 14 residues. The V gene end was trimmed by 1 base and the J gene end by 5 bases; junction bases not matched to a gene: 5.

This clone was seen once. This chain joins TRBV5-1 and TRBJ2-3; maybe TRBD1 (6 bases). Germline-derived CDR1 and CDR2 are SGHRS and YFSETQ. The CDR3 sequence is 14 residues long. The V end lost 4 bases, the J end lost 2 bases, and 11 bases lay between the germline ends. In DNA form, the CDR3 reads TGCGCCAGCAGCCCCGGGACAATCACAGATACGCAGTATTTT. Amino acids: CASSPGTITDTQYF.

The CDR3 DNA sequence: TGTGCCAGCAGCGGCGGGGTTAGCACAGATACGCAGTATTTT. It encodes CASSGGVSTDTQYF. The chain combines TRBV6-5 with TRBJ2-3, with D perhaps TRBD2 (6 bases). The CDR3 is 14 amino acids. Trimming shortened V by 6 bases and J by 0 bases, and 10 bases separated the two germline ends. Germline-derived CDR1 and CDR2 are MNHEY and SVGAGI.

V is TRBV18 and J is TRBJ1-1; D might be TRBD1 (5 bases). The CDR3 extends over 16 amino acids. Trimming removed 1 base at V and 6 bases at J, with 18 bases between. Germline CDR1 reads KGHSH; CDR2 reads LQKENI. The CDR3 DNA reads TGTGCCAGCTCACCACGAAGTACAGGCCCTATGGCTGAAGCTTTCTTT. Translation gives CASSPRSTGPMAEAFF.

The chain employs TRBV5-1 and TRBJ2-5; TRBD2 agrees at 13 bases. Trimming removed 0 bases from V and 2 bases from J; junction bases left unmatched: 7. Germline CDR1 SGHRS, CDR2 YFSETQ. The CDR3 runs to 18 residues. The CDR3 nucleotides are TGCGCCAGCAGCTTGGGGGGTTCGGGACTAGCGGGACAAGAGACCCAGTACTTC. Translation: CASSLGGSGLAGQETQYF.

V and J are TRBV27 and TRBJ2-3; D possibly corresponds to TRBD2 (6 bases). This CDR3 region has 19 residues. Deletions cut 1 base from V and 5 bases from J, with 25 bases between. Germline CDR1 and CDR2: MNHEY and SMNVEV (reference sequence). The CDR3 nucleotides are TGTGCCAGCAGTTTATTAGGGGCAGGAGGGCCAGATAGGAAAGATACGCAGTATTTT. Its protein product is CASSLLGAGGPDRKDTQYF.

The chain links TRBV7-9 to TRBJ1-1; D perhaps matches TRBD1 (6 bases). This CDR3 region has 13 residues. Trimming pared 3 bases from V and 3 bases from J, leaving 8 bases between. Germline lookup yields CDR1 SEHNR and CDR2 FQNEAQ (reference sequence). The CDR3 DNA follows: TGTGCCAGCAGCTTTGGGGGCGACACTGAAGCTTTCTTT. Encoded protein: CASSFGGDTEAFF.

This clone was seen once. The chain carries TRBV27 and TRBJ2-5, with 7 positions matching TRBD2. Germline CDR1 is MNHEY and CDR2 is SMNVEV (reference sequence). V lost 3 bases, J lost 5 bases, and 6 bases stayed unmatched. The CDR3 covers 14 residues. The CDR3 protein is CASSFERGAETQYF. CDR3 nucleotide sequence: TGTGCCAGCAGTTTCGAGCGGGGAGCCGAGACCCAGTACTTC.

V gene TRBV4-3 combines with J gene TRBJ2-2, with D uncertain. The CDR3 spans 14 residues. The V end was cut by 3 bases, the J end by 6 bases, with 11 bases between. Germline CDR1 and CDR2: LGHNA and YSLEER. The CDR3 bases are TGCGCCAGCAGCCATCACAGACTCCCCGGGGAGCTGTTTTTT. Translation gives CASSHHRLPGELFF.

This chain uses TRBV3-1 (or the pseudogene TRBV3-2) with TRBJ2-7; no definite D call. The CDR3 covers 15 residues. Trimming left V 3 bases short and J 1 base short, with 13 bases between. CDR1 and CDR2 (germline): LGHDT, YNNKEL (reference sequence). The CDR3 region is CASSQNIQSSYEQYF. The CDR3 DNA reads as TGTGCCAGCAGCCAGAACATCCAGTCTTCCTACGAGCAGTACTTC.

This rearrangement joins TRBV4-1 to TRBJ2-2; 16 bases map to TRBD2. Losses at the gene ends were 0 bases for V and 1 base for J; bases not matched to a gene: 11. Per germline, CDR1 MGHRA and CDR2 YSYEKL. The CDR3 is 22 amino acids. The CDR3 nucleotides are TGCGCCAGCAGCCAAGATCCCCTCTCGGGACTAGCGGGGGGGGAGAACACCGGGGAGCTGTTTTTT. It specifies CASSQDPLSGLAGGENTGELFF.

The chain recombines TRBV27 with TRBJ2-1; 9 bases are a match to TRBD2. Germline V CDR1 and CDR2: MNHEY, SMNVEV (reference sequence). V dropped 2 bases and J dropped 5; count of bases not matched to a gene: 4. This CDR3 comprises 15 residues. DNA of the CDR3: TGTGCCAGCAGTTTAGAGCGGGGGGCTCACAATGAGCAGTTCTTC. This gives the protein CASSLERGAHNEQFF.

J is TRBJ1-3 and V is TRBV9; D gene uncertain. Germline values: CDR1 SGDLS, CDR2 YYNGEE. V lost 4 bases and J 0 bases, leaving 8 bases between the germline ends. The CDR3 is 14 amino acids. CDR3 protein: CASSSDYSGNTIYF. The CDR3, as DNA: TGTGCCAGCAGCTCTGATTACTCTGGAAACACCATATATTTT.

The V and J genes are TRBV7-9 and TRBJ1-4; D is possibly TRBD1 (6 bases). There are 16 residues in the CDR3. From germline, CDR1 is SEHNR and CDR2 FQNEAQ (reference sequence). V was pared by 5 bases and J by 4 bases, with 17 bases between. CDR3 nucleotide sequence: TGTGCCAGCAGCCTTGGACAGTACCCACTTAATGAAAAACTGTTTTTT. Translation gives CASSLGQYPLNEKLFF.

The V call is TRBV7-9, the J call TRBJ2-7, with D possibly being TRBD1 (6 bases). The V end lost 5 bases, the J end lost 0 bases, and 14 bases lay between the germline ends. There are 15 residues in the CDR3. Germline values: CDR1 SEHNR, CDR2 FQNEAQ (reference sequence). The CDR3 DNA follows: TGTGCCAGCAGCGGGATCTGGGACACCTCCTACGAGCAGTACTTC. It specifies CASSGIWDTSYEQYF. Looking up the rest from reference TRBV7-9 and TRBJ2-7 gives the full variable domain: DTGVSQNPRHKITKRGQNVTFRCDPISEHNRLYWYRQTLGQGPEFLTYFQNEAQLEKSRLLSDRFSAERPKGSFSTLEIQRTEQGDSAMYLCASSGIWDTSYEQYFGPGTRLTVT.

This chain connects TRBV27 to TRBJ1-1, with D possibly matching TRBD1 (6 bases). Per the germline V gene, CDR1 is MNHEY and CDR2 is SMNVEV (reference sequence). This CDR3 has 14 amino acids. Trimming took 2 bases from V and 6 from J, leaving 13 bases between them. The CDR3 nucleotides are TGTGCCAGCAGTTTACCGGGACAAGGGGCTGAAGCTTTCTTT. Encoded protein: CASSLPGQGAEAFF.

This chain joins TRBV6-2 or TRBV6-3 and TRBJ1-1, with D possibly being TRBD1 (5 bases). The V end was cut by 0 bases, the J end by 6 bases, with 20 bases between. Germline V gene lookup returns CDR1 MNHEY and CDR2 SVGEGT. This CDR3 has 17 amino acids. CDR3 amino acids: CASSYSPKGKGNSEAFF. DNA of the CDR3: TGTGCCAGCAGTTACTCCCCTAAGGGGAAGGGAAACTCTGAAGCTTTCTTT.

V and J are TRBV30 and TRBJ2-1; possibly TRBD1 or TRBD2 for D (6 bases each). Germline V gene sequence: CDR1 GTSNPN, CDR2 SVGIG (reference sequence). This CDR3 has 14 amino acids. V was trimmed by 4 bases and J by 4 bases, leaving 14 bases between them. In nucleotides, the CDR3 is TGTGCCTGGACAAGGGGGGCGGGGTACAATGAGCAGTTCTTC. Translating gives CAWTRGAGYNEQFF.

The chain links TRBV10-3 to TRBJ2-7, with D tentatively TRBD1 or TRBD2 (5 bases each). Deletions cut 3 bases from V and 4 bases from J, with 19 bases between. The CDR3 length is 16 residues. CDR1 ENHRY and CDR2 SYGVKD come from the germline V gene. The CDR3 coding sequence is TGTGCCATCAGTGATGTCCTCAGGGAGAGGGGATACGAGCAGTACTTC. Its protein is CAISDVLRERGYEQYF.

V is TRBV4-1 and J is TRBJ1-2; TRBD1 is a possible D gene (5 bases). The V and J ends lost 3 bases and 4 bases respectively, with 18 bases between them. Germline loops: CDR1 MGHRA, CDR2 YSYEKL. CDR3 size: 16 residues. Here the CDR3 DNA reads TGCGCCAGCAGCCAGGACCGGGGGGGAGACCTCTATGGCTACACCTTC. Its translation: CASSQDRGGDLYGYTF.